These 5 T cell receptor beta chains were sequenced from one sample in a study of blood T cell repertoires in COVID-19. Repertoires were generated with immunoSEQ multiplex PCR, while TCRdb's copy carries only in-frame clones and drops some. The repertoire includes 490,000 or so clones, 80% to 90% of them detected once, and roughly 8% sits in the top ten. Material: PBMCs or T cells enriched from blood (not recorded which). These receptors came from a woman in her sixties who had recovered from COVID-19.

V is TRBV21-1 and J is TRBJ1-2. TRBV21-1 is a documented pseudogene. CDR3 size: 11 residues. This CDR3 reads CASMSRRGYTF. The CDR3 nucleotides read TGTGCCAGCATGTCTAGGAGAGGCTACACCTTC.

The rearrangement links TRBV7-2 to TRBJ2-5; D ambiguous. With 1 base removed from V and 4 bases from J, the gap between germline ends came to 19 bases. This CDR3 has 17 residues. Germline assignment: CDR1 SGHTA and CDR2 FQGNSA. The CDR3 nucleotides read TGTGCCAGCAGCTTAGGTGGGCCTTGGGTCAGCCGAGAGACCCAGTACTTC. Its translation is CASSLGGPWVSRETQYF.

This clone appeared a few times. The rearrangement joins TRBV5-4 to TRBJ1-1; possibly TRBD1 for D (6 bases). This CDR3 spans 15 amino acids. Germline V gives CDR1 SGHNT, CDR2 YYREEE (reference sequence). The V and J ends lost 2 bases and 1 base respectively, with 12 bases between them. CDR3 region: CASSLAGHRNTEAFF. The CDR3 nucleotides are TGTGCCAGCAGCTTAGCGGGACACAGGAACACTGAAGCTTTCTTT.

This chain joins TRBV4-1 and TRBJ2-5; D call uncertain. Trimming took off 5 bases at V and 6 bases at J, with 13 bases between the two ends. The V gene's germline CDR1 is MGHRA and CDR2 YSYEKL. This CDR3 is 13 amino acids long. The CDR3 here is CASSSRLRQTQYF. The CDR3, as DNA: TGCGCCAGCAGCTCCCGATTGCGGCAGACCCAGTACTTC.

The gene calls are TRBV5-5 and TRBJ1-6, with 9 bases lining up with TRBD1. V lost 0 bases, J lost 6 bases, and 7 bases stayed unmatched. CDR1 and CDR2 (germline): SGHKS, YYEKEE (reference sequence). This CDR3 comprises 17 residues. In nucleotides, the CDR3 is TGTGCCAGCAGCTTGGTTGGGACAGGGCCCTCTAATTCACCCCTCCACTTT. Translation gives CASSLVGTGPSNSPLHF.